One and the same sample provided the 2 T cell receptor beta chains below, sequenced in a study of T cell changes during pregnancy in multiple sclerosis. Using immunoSEQ multiplex PCR, the repertoire was profiled, and TCRdb retains in-frame clones only, with some absent. Here the sample spans about 98,000 clones, under 95% being singletons. Sequenced material: peripheral blood, taken after pregnancy. These receptor sequences come from a female donor in good health, enrolled as a control in a pregnancy study.

The chain couples TRBV5-5 to TRBJ1-1; tentative D call: TRBD1 (5 bases). The CDR3 is 14 amino acids. From germline, CDR1 is SGHKS and CDR2 YYEKEE (reference sequence). V was shortened by 2 bases and J by 6 bases, with 14 bases between the two germline ends. The CDR3 sequence: CASSFGQGGPEAFF. The CDR3 DNA reads TGTGCCAGCAGCTTCGGCCAGGGAGGCCCTGAAGCTTTCTTT.

The CDR3 sequence is CASSVGTSQIYNEQFF. Written as DNA, the CDR3 is TGTGCCAGCAGCGTAGGTACTAGCCAAATCTACAATGAGCAGTTCTTC. The chain joins TRBV9 to TRBJ2-1, with TRBD2 as a possible D gene (6 bases). The CDR3 spans 16 residues. Per germline, CDR1 SGDLS and CDR2 YYNGEE. The V gene lost 0 bases and the J gene lost 3 bases, with 13 bases spanning the gap.